This T cell receptor beta chain was recorded in a study of technical replicates of blood from several donors. CDR1 is LNHDA and CDR2 is SQIVND in the germline V gene (reference sequence). This CDR3 comprises 14 residues. After removal of 5 bases from V and 6 bases from J, the junction contained 7 bases not matched to a gene. Profiling relied on immunoSEQ multiplex PCR, and the TCRdb table lists in-frame clones only, not all of them. The sample carries about 59,000 clones, 93% recorded once. The receptor's source is a human donor in good health. Some clones in this sample may be carry-over from other donors' samples. The V call is TRBV19, the J call TRBJ1-5, with TRBD1 matching over 7 bases. Sequencing was done on a sample of PBMCs. The CDR3 DNA is TGTGCCAGTAGTGGCACAGGGGTGGGTCAGCCCCAGCATTTT. This gives the protein CASSGTGVGQPQHF.